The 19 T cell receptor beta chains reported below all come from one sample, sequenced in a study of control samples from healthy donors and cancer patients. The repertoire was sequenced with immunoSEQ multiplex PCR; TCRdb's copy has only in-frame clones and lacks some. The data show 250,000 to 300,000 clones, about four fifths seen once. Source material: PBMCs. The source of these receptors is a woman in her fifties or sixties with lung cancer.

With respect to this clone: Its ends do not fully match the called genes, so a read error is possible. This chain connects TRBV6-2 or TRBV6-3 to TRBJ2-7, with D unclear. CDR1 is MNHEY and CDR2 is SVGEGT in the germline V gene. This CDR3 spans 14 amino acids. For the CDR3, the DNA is TGTGCCAGCAGTCGAGAGGTCGCATCCCTACTTTTAAATTTC. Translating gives CASSREVASLLLNF.

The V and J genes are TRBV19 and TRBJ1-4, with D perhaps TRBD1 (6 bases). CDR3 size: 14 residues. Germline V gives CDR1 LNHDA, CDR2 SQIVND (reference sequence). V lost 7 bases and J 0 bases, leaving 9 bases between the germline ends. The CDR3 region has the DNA TGTGCCAGTACTCGACAGGCAACTAATGAAAAACTGTTTTTT. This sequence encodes CASTRQATNEKLFF. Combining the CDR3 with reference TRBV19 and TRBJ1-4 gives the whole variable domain DGGITQSPKYLFRKEGQNVTLSCEQNLNHDAMYWYRQDPGQGLRLIYYSQIVNDFQKGDIAEGYSVSREKKESFPLTVTSAQKNPTAFYLCASTRQATNEKLFFGSGTQLSVL.

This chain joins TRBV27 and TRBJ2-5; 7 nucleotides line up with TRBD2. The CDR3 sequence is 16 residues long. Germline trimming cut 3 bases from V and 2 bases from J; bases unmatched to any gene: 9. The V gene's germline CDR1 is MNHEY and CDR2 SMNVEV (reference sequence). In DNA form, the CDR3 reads TGTGCCAGCAGTTTGACCCCTAGCGGTTCACAAGAGACCCAGTACTTC. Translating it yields CASSLTPSGSQETQYF.

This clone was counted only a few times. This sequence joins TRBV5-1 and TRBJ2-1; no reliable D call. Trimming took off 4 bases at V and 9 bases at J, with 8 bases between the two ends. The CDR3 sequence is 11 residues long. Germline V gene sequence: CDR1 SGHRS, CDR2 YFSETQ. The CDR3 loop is CASSETFEQFF. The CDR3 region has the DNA TGCGCCAGCAGCGAGACATTTGAGCAGTTCTTC.

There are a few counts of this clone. In nucleotides, the CDR3 is TGTGCCACCAGTGAACGGACAGGGGGTCTCTACGAGCAGTACTTC. Amino acids: CATSERTGGLYEQYF. The chain recombines TRBV24-1 with TRBJ2-7; 10 bases are shared with TRBD1. CDR1 and CDR2 (germline): KGHDR, SFDVKD. V shed 4 bases and J 3 bases; nucleotides not matched to a gene: 5. The CDR3 has 15 amino acids.

This chain's CDR3 is CATSRVAPLNEQYF. The CDR3, as DNA: TGTGCCACCAGCAGAGTTGCCCCTCTAAACGAGCAGTACTTC. J is TRBJ2-7 and V is TRBV15; D is uncertain. Trimming removed 1 base at V and 5 bases at J, with 12 bases between. This CDR3 is 14 amino acids long. Germline CDR1 and CDR2: LNHNV and YYDKDF (reference sequence).

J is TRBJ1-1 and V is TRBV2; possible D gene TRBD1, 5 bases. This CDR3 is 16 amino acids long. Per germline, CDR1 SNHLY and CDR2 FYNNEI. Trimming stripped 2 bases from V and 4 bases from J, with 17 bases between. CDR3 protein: CASSEYGAGVGTEAFF. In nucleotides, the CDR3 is TGTGCCAGCAGTGAATATGGGGCGGGAGTAGGCACTGAAGCTTTCTTT. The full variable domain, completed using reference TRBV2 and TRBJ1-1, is EPEVTQTPSHQVTQMGQEVILRCVPISNHLYFYWYRQILGQKVEFLVSFYNNEISEKSEIFDDQFSVERPDGSNFTLKIRSTKLEDSAMYFCASSEYGAGVGTEAFFGQGTRLTVV.

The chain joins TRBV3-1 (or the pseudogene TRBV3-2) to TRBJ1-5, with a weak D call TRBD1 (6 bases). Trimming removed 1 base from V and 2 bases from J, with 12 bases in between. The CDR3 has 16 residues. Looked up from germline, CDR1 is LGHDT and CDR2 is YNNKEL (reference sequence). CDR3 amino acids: CASSQVGGGGNQPQHF. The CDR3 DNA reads TGTGCCAGCAGCCAAGTTGGGGGCGGGGGCAATCAGCCCCAGCATTTT.

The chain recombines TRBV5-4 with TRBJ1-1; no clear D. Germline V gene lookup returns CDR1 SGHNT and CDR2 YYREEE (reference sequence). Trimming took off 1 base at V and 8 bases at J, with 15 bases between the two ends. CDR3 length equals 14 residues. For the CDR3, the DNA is TGTGCCAGCAGCTTGCCAACGGAGGGCTCAGAAGCTTTCTTT. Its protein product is CASSLPTEGSEAFF.

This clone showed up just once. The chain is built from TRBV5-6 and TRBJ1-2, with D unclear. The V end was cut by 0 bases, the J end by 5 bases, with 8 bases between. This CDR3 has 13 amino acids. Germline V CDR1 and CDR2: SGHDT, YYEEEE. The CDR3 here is CASSLASGYGYTF. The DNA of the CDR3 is TGTGCCAGCAGCTTGGCTTCGGGTTATGGCTACACCTTC. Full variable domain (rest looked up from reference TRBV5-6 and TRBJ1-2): DAGVTQSPTHLIKTRGQQVTLRCSPKSGHDTVSWYQQALGQGPQFIFQYYEEEERQRGNFPDRFSGHQFPNYSSELNVNALLLGDSALYLCASSLASGYGYTFGSGTRLTVV.

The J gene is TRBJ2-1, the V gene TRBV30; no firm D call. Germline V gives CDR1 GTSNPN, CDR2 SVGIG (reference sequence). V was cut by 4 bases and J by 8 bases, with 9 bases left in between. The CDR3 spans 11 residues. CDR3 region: CAWTLRDEQFF. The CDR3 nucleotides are TGTGCCTGGACCTTGCGCGATGAGCAGTTCTTC.

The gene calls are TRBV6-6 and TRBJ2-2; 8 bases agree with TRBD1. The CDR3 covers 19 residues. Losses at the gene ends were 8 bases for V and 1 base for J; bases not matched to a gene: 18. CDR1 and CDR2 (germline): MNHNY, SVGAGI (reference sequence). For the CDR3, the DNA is TGTGCCAGCGGCTATGCCCGGGACAGGCCCCAAATGAACACCGGGGAGCTGTTTTTT. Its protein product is CASGYARDRPQMNTGELFF.

CDR3 in DNA: TGTGCCAGCACCCGCGGGGGCTACAATGAGCAGTTCTTC. Translating gives CASTRGGYNEQFF. The chain employs TRBV2 and TRBJ2-1, with TRBD2 identical over 7 bases. Germline V gene data show CDR1 as SNHLY and CDR2 as FYNNEI. V was pared by 7 bases and J by 3 bases, with 3 bases of the junction left unmatched. The CDR3 runs to 13 residues.

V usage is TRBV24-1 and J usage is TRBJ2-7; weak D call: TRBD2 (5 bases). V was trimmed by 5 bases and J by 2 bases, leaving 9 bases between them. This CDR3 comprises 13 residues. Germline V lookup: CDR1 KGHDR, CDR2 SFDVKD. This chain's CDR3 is CATSGPGAYEQYF. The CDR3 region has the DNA TGTGCCACCAGTGGCCCCGGGGCCTACGAGCAGTACTTC.

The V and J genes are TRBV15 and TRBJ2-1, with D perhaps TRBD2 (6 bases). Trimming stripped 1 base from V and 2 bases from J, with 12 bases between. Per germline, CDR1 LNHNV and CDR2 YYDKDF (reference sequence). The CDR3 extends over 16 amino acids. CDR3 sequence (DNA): TGTGCCACCAGCAGAGGGCCGGAGGGGACCTACAATGAGCAGTTCTTC. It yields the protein CATSRGPEGTYNEQFF.

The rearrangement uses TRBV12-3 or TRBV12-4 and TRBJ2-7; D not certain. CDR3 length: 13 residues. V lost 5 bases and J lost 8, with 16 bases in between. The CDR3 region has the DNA TGTGCCAGCAGTCCCAACCCGCGGTGGCAGCAGTACTTC. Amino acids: CASSPNPRWQQYF.

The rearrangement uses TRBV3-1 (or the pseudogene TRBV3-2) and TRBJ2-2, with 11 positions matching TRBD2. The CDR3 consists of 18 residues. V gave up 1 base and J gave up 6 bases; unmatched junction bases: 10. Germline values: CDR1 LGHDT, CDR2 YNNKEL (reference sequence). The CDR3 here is CASSQVRGLAELSGELFF. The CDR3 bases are TGTGCCAGCAGCCAAGTGAGGGGACTAGCGGAATTATCCGGGGAGCTGTTTTTT.

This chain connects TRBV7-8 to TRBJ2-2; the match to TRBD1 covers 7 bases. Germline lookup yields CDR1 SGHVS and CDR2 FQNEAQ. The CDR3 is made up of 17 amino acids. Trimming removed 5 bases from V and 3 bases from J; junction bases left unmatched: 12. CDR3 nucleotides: TGTGCCAGCAGCGCCGACAGGGTGAAAGCGGACACCGGGGAGCTGTTTTTT. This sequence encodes CASSADRVKADTGELFF.

CDR3 sequence reads: CASSQRSTNIQYF. The CDR3 DNA reads TGTGCCAGCAGCCAAAGGAGTACCAACATTCAGTACTTC. V usage is TRBV3-1 (or the pseudogene TRBV3-2) and J usage is TRBJ2-4; D uncertain. Germline loops: CDR1 LGHDT, CDR2 YNNKEL (reference sequence). Trimming removed 2 bases at V and 7 bases at J, with 9 bases between. This CDR3 has 13 amino acids.